One sample yielded the 14 T cell receptor beta chains listed below, sequenced in a study of CD8 T cells in Susac syndrome. It was with random hexamers that roughly 0.5 to 1 ug RNA was reverse transcribed. TCRdb reprocessed the immunoSEQ multiplex PCR reads via MiXCR and lists one record per CDR3 protein. The sample shows a few hundred thousand distinct CDR3 sequences, nearly 97% of them seen only once. The sequencing input was CD4+ T cells from PBMCs. Every receptor here comes from a human donor with multiple sclerosis.

The V call is TRBV14, the J call TRBJ2-3; 8 bases line up with TRBD2. The ends lost 0 bases at V and 6 bases at J; junction bases unmatched: 8. The CDR3 length is 16 residues. Germline assignment: CDR1 SGHDN and CDR2 FVKESK. Here the CDR3 DNA reads TGTGCCAGCAGCCAAGAAACAGGACTAGCATCGGATACGCAGTATTTT. The encoded protein is CASSQETGLASDTQYF.

This sequence joins TRBV6-5 and TRBJ1-2, with TRBD1 as a possible D gene (5 bases). Germline-derived CDR1 and CDR2 are MNHEY and SVGAGI. Trimming left V 5 bases short and J 4 bases short, with 11 bases between. This CDR3 contains 13 residues. In DNA, the CDR3 is TGTGCCAGCAGTCGGGCAGGGCGCTATGGCTACACCTTC. It is translated as CASSRAGRYGYTF.

The rearrangement uses TRBV5-4 and TRBJ2-3, with 7 bases that match TRBD2. Germline lookup yields CDR1 SGHNT and CDR2 YYREEE (reference sequence). The J segment lost 2 bases and the V segment lost 3 bases, leaving 3 bases of the junction unmatched. The CDR3 loop spans 14 amino acids. CDR3 sequence reads: CASSSSGITDTQYF. CDR3 DNA sequence: TGTGCCAGCAGCTCGAGCGGGATCACAGATACGCAGTATTTT.

V usage is TRBV3-1 and J usage is TRBJ2-7; D unclear. The germline V gene encodes CDR1 LGHDT and CDR2 YNNKEL (reference sequence). The CDR3 extends over 12 amino acids. Trimming removed 0 bases from V and 7 bases from J, with 7 bases in between. CDR3 loop: CASSQEGREQYF. The DNA of the CDR3 is TGTGCCAGCAGCCAAGAGGGAAGGGAGCAGTACTTC.

The CDR3 DNA sequence: TGCGCCAGCAGCTTGTATAGCACAGATACGCAGTATTTT. Encoded protein: CASSLYSTDTQYF. J is TRBJ2-3 and V is TRBV5-1; D is unresolved. The germline gives CDR1 SGHRS, CDR2 YFSETQ. V was clipped by 1 base and J by 0 bases, with 3 bases between them. The CDR3 consists of 13 residues.

This clonotype was seen just once. This rearrangement joins TRBV9 to TRBJ2-1; tentatively, D is TRBD1 or TRBD2 (6 bases each). Trimming left V 0 bases short and J 8 bases short, with 12 bases between. Germline-derived CDR1 and CDR2 are SGDLS and YYNGEE. The length of the CDR3 is 14 residues. CDR3 loop: CASSVGGGGYEQFF. The CDR3 DNA reads TGTGCCAGCAGCGTAGGAGGAGGGGGGTATGAGCAGTTCTTC.

The chain couples TRBV11-2 to TRBJ2-1, with 8 bases that match TRBD2. This CDR3 is built from 14 residues. Germline V gives CDR1 SGHAT, CDR2 FQNNGV. The V segment lost 3 bases and the J segment 5 bases; nucleotides outside the gene matches: 3. In nucleotides, the CDR3 is TGTGCCAGCAGCTTCGACGGGGGGGACAATGAGCAGTTCTTC. Amino acid sequence: CASSFDGGDNEQFF.

The chain couples TRBV15 to TRBJ2-5, with D possibly matching TRBD1 (6 bases). Germline CDR1 and CDR2: LNHNV and YYDKDF (reference sequence). The CDR3 has 16 residues. The V end was cut by 5 bases, the J end by 3 bases, with 19 bases between. CDR3 region: CATSPTRQGMEETQYF. For the CDR3, the DNA is TGTGCCACCAGCCCAACCAGGCAGGGGATGGAAGAGACCCAGTACTTC.

The chain links TRBV20-1 to TRBJ1-2; tentatively, D is TRBD1 (6 bases). Trimming left V 4 bases short and J 8 bases short, with 17 bases between. CDR3 length: 13 amino acids. Per the germline V gene, CDR1 is DFQATT and CDR2 is SNEGSKA (reference sequence). The CDR3 protein is CSAKHRDGKGYTF. The CDR3 DNA follows: TGCAGTGCTAAACACAGGGACGGGAAGGGCTACACCTTC.

The chain carries TRBV4-1 and TRBJ2-5, with D hard to call. This CDR3 is built from 14 residues. Germline-derived CDR1 and CDR2 are MGHRA and YSYEKL. The V end lost 2 bases, the J end lost 0 bases, and 7 bases lay between the germline ends. CDR3 DNA sequence: TGCGCCAGCAGCCAAACTCTGAACCAAGAGACCCAGTACTTC. Translation: CASSQTLNQETQYF.

Written as DNA, the CDR3 is TGTGCCAGCAGTCGCGGACAGGGGGCGTGGGATACGCAGTATTTT. Its protein is CASSRGQGAWDTQYF. The chain couples TRBV2 to TRBJ2-3; TRBD1 agrees at 11 bases. CDR3 size: 15 residues. V lost 5 bases to trimming and J lost 6 bases; unmatched junction nucleotides: 7. From germline, CDR1 is SNHLY and CDR2 FYNNEI.

This clonotype occurred once. The rearrangement joins TRBV11-2 to TRBJ2-3; D is undetermined. This CDR3 is built from 13 residues. The V gene lost 2 bases and the J gene lost 8 bases, with 11 bases spanning the gap. CDR1 and CDR2 from the germline V gene are SGHAT and FQNNGV. The chain's CDR3 is CASSLSTEPTQYF. CDR3 coding DNA: TGTGCCAGCAGCTTATCAACGGAGCCTACGCAGTATTTT.

This clonotype was counted once. The rearrangement links TRBV25-1 to TRBJ1-2, with a weak D call TRBD1 (6 bases). Trimming took 6 bases from V and 4 from J, leaving 12 bases between them. Per the germline V gene, CDR1 is MGHDK and CDR2 is SYGVNS. The CDR3 loop spans 13 amino acids. CDR3 loop: CASRDTGLYGYTF. The CDR3 coding sequence is TGTGCCAGCAGGGATACAGGGCTCTATGGCTACACCTTC.

The chain carries TRBV3-1 and TRBJ1-2, with D uncertain. The CDR3 runs 12 residues. Trimming removed 1 base at V and 5 bases at J, with 5 bases between. Germline V CDR1 and CDR2: LGHDT, YNNKEL (reference sequence). CDR3 region: CASSQVWYGYTF. CDR3 nucleotides: TGTGCCAGCAGCCAAGTTTGGTATGGCTACACCTTC.